Listed below are T cell receptor beta chains from one sample, sequenced in a study of cytomegalovirus exposure and HLA in healthy donors. Repertoires were generated with immunoSEQ multiplex PCR, while TCRdb's copy carries only in-frame clones and drops some. In all, the sample yields 130,000 to 150,000 clones. Sequencing used PBMCs. The receptors shown here come from a male donor in good health and CMV-seronegative. Both conserved end residues are part of each CDR3.

cdr3_aa,v_call
CASSIARTGTNQPQHF,TRBV19
CASSDRTSGDWANEQFF,TRBV7-9
CASSEFGGSYNEQFF,TRBV25-1
CASSLDPGGSTIYF,TRBV7-6
CASSVDREQETQYF,TRBV9
CAWSAGTLADTQYF,TRBV30
CASSTPGVFEKLFF,TRBV7-9
CASSQDLDSPGFF,TRBV14
CAWYPQRGATDTQYF,TRBV30
CASSDKGDEQYF,TRBV2
CASRGDRGQPQHF,TRBV7-9
CASSLEGLQETQYF,TRBV5-4
CATTRGLVEQFF,TRBV15
CASSLNRVGGDGYTF,TRBV27
CSARGGTPQFF,TRBV20-1
CASRRDSHSNQPQHF,TRBV2
CASSPPEGTVNYGYTF,TRBV18
CASSISGFGNQPQHF,TRBV5-6
CASSYTGLGETQYF,TRBV6-5
CASSGTGFDEQYF,TRBV5-1
CASSLEGRGRGEKLFF,TRBV5-8
CAWSNDRGFLTTNEKLFF,TRBV30
CASNLRGGGTYNEQFF,TRBV5-8
CASSLLGGPSGGSGEQFF,TRBV4-2
CASSVQGFTEAFF,TRBV7-2
CASSLVVPGVASGGTIYF,TRBV7-8
CASSSVVIPLHF,TRBV28
CASSPSADTQYF,TRBV18
CASPFLRLAKNIQYF,TRBV27
CATSRGSAGAGEKLFF,TRBV15
CASSTAWGGQTGNTIYF,TRBV19
CASKTSGSKEEQYF,TRBV5-1